The 3 T cell receptor beta chains listed next were all sequenced from one sample in a study of CD8 T cells in ankylosing spondylitis. Whole-study findings and limits: Blood from ankylosing spondylitis patients appeared to carry a characteristic roughly 8-variant TCR beta motif.

The antigens these receptors bind are not known. MiXCR, applied by TCRdb to the 5' RACE reads, yields one record per CDR3 protein. The sample yields around 430,000 distinct CDR3 sequences, roughly 18% seen once. Sequencing was carried out using blood, either unsorted or a sorted T cell fraction (not recorded which). The receptor set was obtained from a male donor with ankylosing spondylitis.

The table lists this clonotype with a few counts. The chain recombines TRBV7-8 with TRBJ1-6, with 9 bases that match TRBD1. The CDR3 length is 16 residues. Per the germline V gene, CDR1 is SGHVS and CDR2 is FQNEAQ. The J segment lost 9 bases and the V segment lost 5 bases, leaving 11 bases of the junction unmatched. The CDR3 region is CASSQIPGQGGSPLHF. The CDR3 region has the DNA TGTGCCAGCAGCCAGATCCCGGGACAGGGAGGTTCACCCCTCCACTTT.

The genes are TRBV18 and TRBJ2-2; D possibly matches TRBD1 or TRBD2 (5 bases each). V was clipped by 3 bases and J by 3 bases, with 11 bases between them. The CDR3 is 15 residues long. Per the germline V gene, CDR1 is KGHSH and CDR2 is LQKENI. CDR3 DNA: TGTGCCAGCTCACCGGGGGAGACTTACACCGGGGAGCTGTTTTTT. Amino acid sequence: CASSPGETYTGELFF.

This clonotype was seen a few times. CDR3 amino acids: CAWSGQNTEAFF. The CDR3 DNA reads TGTGCCTGGAGTGGACAGAACACTGAAGCTTTCTTT. J is TRBJ1-1 and V is TRBV30; D call uncertain. Germline V gene data show CDR1 as GTSNPN and CDR2 as SVGIG (reference sequence). V was trimmed by 1 base and J by 1 base, leaving 4 bases between them. The CDR3 length is 12 residues.